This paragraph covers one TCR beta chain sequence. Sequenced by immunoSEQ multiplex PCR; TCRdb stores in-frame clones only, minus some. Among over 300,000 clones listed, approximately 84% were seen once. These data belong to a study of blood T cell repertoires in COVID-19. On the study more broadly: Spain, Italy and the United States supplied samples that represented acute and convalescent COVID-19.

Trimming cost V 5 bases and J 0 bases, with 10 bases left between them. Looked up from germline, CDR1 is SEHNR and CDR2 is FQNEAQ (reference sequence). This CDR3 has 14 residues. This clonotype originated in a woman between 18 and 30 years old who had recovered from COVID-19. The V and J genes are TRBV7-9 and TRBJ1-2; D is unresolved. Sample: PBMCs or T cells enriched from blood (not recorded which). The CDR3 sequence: CASSPDGTNYGYTF. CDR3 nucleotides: TGTGCCAGCAGCCCTGATGGCACTAACTATGGCTACACCTTC.